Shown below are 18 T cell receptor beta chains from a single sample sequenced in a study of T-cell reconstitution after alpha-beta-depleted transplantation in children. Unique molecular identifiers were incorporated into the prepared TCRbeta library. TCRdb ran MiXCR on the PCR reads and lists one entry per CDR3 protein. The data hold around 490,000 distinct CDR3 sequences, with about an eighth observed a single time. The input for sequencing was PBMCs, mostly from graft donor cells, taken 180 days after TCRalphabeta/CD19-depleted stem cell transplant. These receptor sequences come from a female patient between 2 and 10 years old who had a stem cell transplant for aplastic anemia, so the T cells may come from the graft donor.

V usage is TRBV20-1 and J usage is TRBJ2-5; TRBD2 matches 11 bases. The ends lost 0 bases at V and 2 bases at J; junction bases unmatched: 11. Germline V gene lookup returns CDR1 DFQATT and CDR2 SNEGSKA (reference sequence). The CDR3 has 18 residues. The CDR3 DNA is TGCAGTGCTAGAGATCGGGCTAGCGGGAGGAGATGGCAAGAGACCCAGTACTTC. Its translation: CSARDRASGRRWQETQYF.

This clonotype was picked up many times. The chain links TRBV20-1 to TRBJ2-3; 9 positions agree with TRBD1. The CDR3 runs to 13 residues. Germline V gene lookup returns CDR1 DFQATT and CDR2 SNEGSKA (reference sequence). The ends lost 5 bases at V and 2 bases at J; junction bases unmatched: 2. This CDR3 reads CSARTGDTDTQYF. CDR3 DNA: TGCAGTGCTCGGACAGGGGACACAGATACGCAGTATTTT.

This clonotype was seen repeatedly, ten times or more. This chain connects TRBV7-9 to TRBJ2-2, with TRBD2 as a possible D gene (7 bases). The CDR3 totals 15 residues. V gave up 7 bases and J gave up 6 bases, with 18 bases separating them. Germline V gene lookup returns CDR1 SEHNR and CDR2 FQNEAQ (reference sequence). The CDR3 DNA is TGTGCCAGCAACACGTTCGGGGGGCATGCCGGGGAGCTGTTTTTT. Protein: CASNTFGGHAGELFF.

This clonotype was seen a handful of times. The CDR3 loop is CASSQSRVIEQFF. The CDR3 coding sequence is TGTGCCAGCAGCCAATCTCGGGTCATTGAGCAGTTCTTC. The V and J genes are TRBV16 and TRBJ2-1; D uncertain. Trimming pared 0 bases from V and 9 bases from J, leaving 9 bases between. Germline V gene lookup returns CDR1 KGHSY and CDR2 FQNENV. This CDR3 contains 13 residues. Full variable domain (rest looked up from reference TRBV16 and TRBJ2-1): GEEVAQTPKHLVRGEGQKAKLYCAPIKGHSYVFWYQQVLKNEFKFLISFQNENVFDETGMPKERFSAKCLPNSPCSLEIQATKLEDSAVYFCASSQSRVIEQFFGPGTRLTVL.

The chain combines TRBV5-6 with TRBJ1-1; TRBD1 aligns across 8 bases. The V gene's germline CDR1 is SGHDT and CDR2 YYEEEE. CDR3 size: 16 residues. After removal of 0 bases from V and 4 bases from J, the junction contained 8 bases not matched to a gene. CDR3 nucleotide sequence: TGTGCCAGCAGCTTGGGAGCAGGGGGCTTGGGCACTGAAGCTTTCTTT. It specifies CASSLGAGGLGTEAFF.

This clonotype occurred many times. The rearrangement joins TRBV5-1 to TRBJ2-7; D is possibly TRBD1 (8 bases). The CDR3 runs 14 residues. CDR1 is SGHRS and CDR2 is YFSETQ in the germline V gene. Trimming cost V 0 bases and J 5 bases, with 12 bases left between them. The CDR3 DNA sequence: TGCGCCAGCAGCTTGGACAGGGGGGGAGACGAGCAGTACTTC. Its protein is CASSLDRGGDEQYF.

CDR3 sequence reads: CASSFHLTSGSYEQYF. CDR3 DNA: TGTGCCAGCAGCTTTCACCTGACTAGCGGCTCCTACGAGCAGTACTTC. The chain joins TRBV7-2 to TRBJ2-7; 9 positions match TRBD2. V dropped 3 bases and J dropped 0; count of bases not matched to a gene: 6. Germline assignment: CDR1 SGHTA and CDR2 FQGNSA. The CDR3 is 16 amino acids.

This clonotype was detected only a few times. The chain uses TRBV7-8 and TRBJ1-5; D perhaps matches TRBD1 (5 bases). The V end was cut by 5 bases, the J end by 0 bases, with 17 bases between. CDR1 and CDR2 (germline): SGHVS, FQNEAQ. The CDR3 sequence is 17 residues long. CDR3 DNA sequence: TGTGCCAGCAGCCCGGACAACTCCGCCTATAGCAATCAGCCCCAGCATTTT. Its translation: CASSPDNSAYSNQPQHF.

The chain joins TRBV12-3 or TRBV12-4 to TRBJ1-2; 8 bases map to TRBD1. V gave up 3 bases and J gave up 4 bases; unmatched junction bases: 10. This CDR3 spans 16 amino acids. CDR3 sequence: CASSFGTTGDGYGYTF. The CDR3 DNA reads TGTGCCAGCAGTTTTGGGACGACAGGGGACGGCTATGGCTACACCTTC.

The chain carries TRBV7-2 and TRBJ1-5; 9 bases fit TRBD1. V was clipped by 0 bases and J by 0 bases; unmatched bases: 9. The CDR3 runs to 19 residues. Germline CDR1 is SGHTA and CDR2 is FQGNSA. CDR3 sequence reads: CASSLADRGGGYSNQPQHF. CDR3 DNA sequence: TGTGCCAGCAGCTTAGCGGACAGGGGAGGAGGGTATAGCAATCAGCCCCAGCATTTT.

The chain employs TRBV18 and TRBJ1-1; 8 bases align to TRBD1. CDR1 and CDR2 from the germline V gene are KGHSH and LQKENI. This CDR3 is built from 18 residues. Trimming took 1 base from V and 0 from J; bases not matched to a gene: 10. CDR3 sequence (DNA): TGTGCCAGCTCACCACTTTCTGCAGGGGGCCCTATGAACACTGAAGCTTTCTTT. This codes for CASSPLSAGGPMNTEAFF.

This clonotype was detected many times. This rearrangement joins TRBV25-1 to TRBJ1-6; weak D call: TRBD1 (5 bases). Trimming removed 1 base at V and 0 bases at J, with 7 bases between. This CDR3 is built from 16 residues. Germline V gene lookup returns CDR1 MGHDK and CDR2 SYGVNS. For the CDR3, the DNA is TGTGCCAGCAGTGAATGGGGGTACTCCTATAATTCACCCCTCCACTTT. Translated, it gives CASSEWGYSYNSPLHF.

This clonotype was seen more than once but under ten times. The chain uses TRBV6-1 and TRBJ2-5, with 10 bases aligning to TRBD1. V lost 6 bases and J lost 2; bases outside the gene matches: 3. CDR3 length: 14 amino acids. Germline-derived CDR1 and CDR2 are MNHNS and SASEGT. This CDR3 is CASRPGQGQETQYF. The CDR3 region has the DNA TGTGCCAGCAGGCCGGGACAGGGGCAAGAGACCCAGTACTTC.

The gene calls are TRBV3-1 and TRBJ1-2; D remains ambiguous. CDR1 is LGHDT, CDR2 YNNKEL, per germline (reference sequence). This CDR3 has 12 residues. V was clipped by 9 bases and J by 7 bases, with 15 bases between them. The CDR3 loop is CASCVEGSGYTF. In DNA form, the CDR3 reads TGTGCCAGTTGTGTCGAGGGTTCTGGCTACACCTTC.

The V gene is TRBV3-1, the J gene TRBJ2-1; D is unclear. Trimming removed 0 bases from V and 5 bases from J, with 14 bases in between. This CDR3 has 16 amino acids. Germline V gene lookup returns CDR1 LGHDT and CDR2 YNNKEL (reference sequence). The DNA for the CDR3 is TGTGCCAGCAGCCAAGATCCAGCCCCGCCCGACAATGAGCAGTTCTTC. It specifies CASSQDPAPPDNEQFF.

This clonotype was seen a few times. The CDR3, as DNA: TGTGCCAGCAGCCATAGCGGAGGCTACGAGCAGTACTTC. This encodes CASSHSGGYEQYF. The genes are TRBV3-1 and TRBJ2-7, with D maybe TRBD2 (6 bases). The CDR3 has 13 residues. Germline lookup yields CDR1 LGHDT and CDR2 YNNKEL (reference sequence). V dropped 3 bases and J dropped 3 bases, with 9 bases sitting between them.

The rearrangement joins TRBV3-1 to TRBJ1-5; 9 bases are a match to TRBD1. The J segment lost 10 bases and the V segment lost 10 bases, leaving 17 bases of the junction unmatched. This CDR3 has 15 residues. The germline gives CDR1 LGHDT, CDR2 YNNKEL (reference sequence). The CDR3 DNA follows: TGTGCCACTGCCGTAGGGACAGGGCATCGGAGCCCCCAGCATTTT. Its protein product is CATAVGTGHRSPQHF.

The CDR3 DNA reads as TGCAGTGCTAGACTCCACGGTCTCGCGAACACCGGGGAGCTGTTTTTT. This gives the protein CSARLHGLANTGELFF. This chain links TRBV20-1 with TRBJ2-2; no clear D gene. The V gene's germline CDR1 is DFQATT and CDR2 SNEGSKA (reference sequence). The CDR3 extends over 16 amino acids. V was cut by 2 bases and J by 0 bases, with 13 bases left in between.